Listed below are T cell receptor beta chains from one sample, sequenced in a study of monozygotic twins with inflammatory bowel disease. TCRdb reprocessed the 5' RACE reads and stores each CDR3 protein as one record, lacking DNA. This table lists about 420,000 distinct CDR3 sequences. Specimen: blood. All receptors come from a human donor with ulcerative colitis or Crohn's disease, or a healthy co-twin of an affected twin (not recorded which). Each CDR3 is given with its conserved first and last residue.

>TRBV20-1|TRBJ2-2
CSARDKGGDRTGELFF
>TRBV5-8|TRBJ2-1
CASSLYGAYNEQFF
>TRBV28|TRBJ2-7
CASSFLTTEQYF
>TRBV12-3/TRBV12-4|TRBJ2-7
CAGSLDGPYEQYF
>TRBV7-9|TRBJ2-4
CASSFTEQGAIQYF
>TRBV29-1|TRBJ2-7
CSVVSNSYEQYF
>TRBV6-2/TRBV6-3|TRBJ2-7
CASSNFGLAGALYEQYF
>TRBV20-1|TRBJ2-2
CSAMRGGLGELFF
>TRBV6-1|TRBJ1-1
CASSELGNEAFF
>TRBV27|TRBJ2-7
CASSTRGLNYEQYF
>TRBV4-2|TRBJ2-1
CASSQDQAWPTESVEQFF
>TRBV28|TRBJ2-5
CASSLRAGGETQYF
>TRBV20-1|TRBJ2-3
CSASLTSGSGDTQYF
>TRBV20-1|TRBJ1-1
CSARDSGGSTEAFF
>TRBV11-2|TRBJ2-2
CASSLGGKGSGELFF
>TRBV6-6|TRBJ2-1
CASSYSKNEQIF
>TRBV21-1|TRBJ1-3
CASSYSQRDTKTSGNTIYF
>TRBV5-4|TRBJ2-3
CASSLGLAGLTDTQYF
>TRBV5-1|TRBJ2-7
CATRLATSYEQYF
>TRBV5-1|TRBJ2-2
CASSLYTTTGELFF
>TRBV11-1|TRBJ2-5
CASSLALSIGGSQETQYF
>TRBV19|TRBJ2-7
CASRRTGNSYEQYF
>TRBV29-1|TRBJ2-1
CSVGGGLGDNEQFF
>TRBV2|TRBJ1-5
CASSVQPSNQPQHF
>TRBV3-1|TRBJ2-2
CASSRYSGLNTGELFF
>TRBV5-1|TRBJ2-3
CASSREGTAGDTQYF
>TRBV28|TRBJ2-5
CASSLTSPSWQETQYF
>TRBV5-5|TRBJ1-5
CASSLPGGPQHF
>TRBV20-1|TRBJ2-7
CSARVSFAGNDDEQYF
>TRBV7-2|TRBJ2-3
CASSSDMGDTQYF
>TRBV5-1|TRBJ2-1
CASSRGGQSNEQFF
>TRBV5-1|TRBJ2-1
CASRTQSTSYNEQFF
>TRBV18|TRBJ2-7
CASSPSQGGSYEQYF
>TRBV6-1|TRBJ1-5
CASRPTGTGDQPQHF
>TRBV4-2|TRBJ2-4
CASSQTSAGGSIQYF
>TRBV20-1|TRBJ2-7
CSVRGGGTYGEYEQYF
>TRBV5-6|TRBJ2-5
CASSLTRVYDQETQYF
>TRBV10-3|TRBJ2-1
CAVGSGGGARNEQFF
>TRBV5-1|TRBJ1-1
CASSGVENTEAFF
>TRBV7-9|TRBJ1-2
CASSSTGPRSYTF
>TRBV5-5|TRBJ2-7
CASSLGSYTYEQYF
>TRBV6-5|TRBJ2-1
CASSYSSDSYEQFF
>TRBV20-1|TRBJ2-1
CSARGGSRANEQFF
>TRBV9|TRBJ1-5
CASSVGGLNQPQHF
>TRBV7-7|TRBJ2-2
CASSWGPSDGELFF
>TRBV7-2|TRBJ2-4
CASSPGHPIQYF
>TRBV7-9|TRBJ2-3
CASSDRGQGDTQYF
>TRBV10-3|TRBJ2-1
CAISEPRLAGGDEQFF
>TRBV21-1|TRBJ2-1
CASSKGRGTSGTPYNEQFF
>TRBV20-1|TRBJ1-1
CSARGFTGPNTEAFF
>TRBV5-1|TRBJ2-3
CASSQQTQGDTQYF
>TRBV12-3/TRBV12-4|TRBJ2-7
CASTLDGTLYEQYF
>TRBV2|TRBJ1-1
CASKGGNRGLTEAFF
>TRBV15|TRBJ1-2
CATSSATTGGYTF
>TRBV6-1|TRBJ2-1
CASRLAGELRSKEQFF
>TRBV7-8|TRBJ2-2
CASSPSGLYTGELFF
>TRBV9|TRBJ2-7
CASSVTSDYEQYF
>TRBV6-1|TRBJ2-3
CASSELAGLPGGPPDTQYF